The rows below give T cell receptor beta chains drawn from one sample of a study of cytomegalovirus exposure and HLA in healthy donors. Produced via immunoSEQ multiplex PCR; TCRdb's table is partial and in-frame only. This sample carries 100,000 or so clones, 60% to 75% of them seen once, and the ten largest clones take 11%. The source material was PBMCs. Receptors originate from a man aged 35 to 55 in good health and CMV-seropositive. The CDR3 runs from the conserved cysteine through the conserved F or W. The order of the fields is CDR3 protein, CDR3 DNA, D gene, V gene, clone size, J gene. The D gene is left open where the match is weak. Size is omitted from some rows. Given values are once, few, many or a class for expanded clones.

CDR3aa: CASSLLRAGLAGRDNEQFF
CDR3nt: TGCGCCAGCAGCTTATTAAGGGCGGGACTAGCGGGTAGGGACAATGAGCAGTTCTTC
d_gene: TRBD2
v_gene: TRBV5-1
abundance: -
j_gene: TRBJ2-1

CDR3aa: CASSLESGGLTGELFF
CDR3nt: TGTGCCAGCAGCTTAGAATCAGGGGGCTTGACCGGGGAGCTGTTTTTT
d_gene: TRBD1
v_gene: TRBV7-6
abundance: few
j_gene: TRBJ2-2

CDR3aa: CASSKGMETNEKLFF
CDR3nt: TGTGCCAGCAGCAAAGGTATGGAGACTAATGAAAAACTGTTTTTT
d_gene: -
v_gene: TRBV21-1
abundance: few
j_gene: TRBJ1-4

CDR3aa: CASSHDRQVVEQFF
CDR3nt: TGTGCCAGCAGCCACGACCGACAGGTGGTTGAGCAGTTCTTC
d_gene: -
v_gene: TRBV14
abundance: -
j_gene: TRBJ2-1

CDR3aa: CASSYGRMKDGYTF
CDR3nt: TGTGCCAGCAGTTACGGCAGGATGAAGGATGGCTACACCTTC
d_gene: -
v_gene: TRBV6-5
abundance: medium-sized
j_gene: TRBJ1-2

CDR3aa: CASSQGVETGGNIQYF
CDR3nt: TGCGCCAGCAGTCAAGGGGTAGAGACAGGGGGGAACATTCAGTACTTC
d_gene: TRBD1
v_gene: TRBV23-1
abundance: few
j_gene: TRBJ2-4

CDR3aa: CASSSPAGASYEQYF
CDR3nt: TGTGCCAGTAGCTCCCCAGCGGGAGCCTCGTACGAGCAGTACTTC
d_gene: TRBD2
v_gene: TRBV19
abundance: -
j_gene: TRBJ2-7

CDR3aa: CASSFLSTRDTQYF
CDR3nt: TGTGCCAGCAGCTTCCTAAGTACCCGGGATACGCAGTATTTT
d_gene: -
v_gene: TRBV7-2
abundance: -
j_gene: TRBJ2-3

CDR3aa: CASSLGQGFRYEQYF
CDR3nt: TGTGCCAGCAGTCTGGGACAGGGGTTTCGCTACGAGCAGTACTTC
d_gene: TRBD1
v_gene: TRBV28
abundance: -
j_gene: TRBJ2-7

CDR3aa: CASRTLAGSYEQYF
CDR3nt: TGTGCCAGCAGGACGTTAGCGGGATCCTACGAGCAGTACTTC
d_gene: TRBD2
v_gene: TRBV11-2
abundance: -
j_gene: TRBJ2-7

CDR3aa: CASSYGQGGIETQYF
CDR3nt: TGCGCCAGCAGCTACGGACAGGGGGGGATAGAGACCCAGTACTTC
d_gene: TRBD1
v_gene: TRBV5-1
abundance: -
j_gene: TRBJ2-5

CDR3aa: CSASDSTEAFF
CDR3nt: TGCAGTGCTAGTGACAGCACTGAAGCTTTCTTT
d_gene: -
v_gene: TRBV20-1
abundance: -
j_gene: TRBJ1-1

CDR3aa: CASSTELSGANVLTF
CDR3nt: TGTGCCAGCAGTACAGAACTCTCTGGGGCCAACGTCCTGACTTTC
d_gene: -
v_gene: TRBV6-6
abundance: -
j_gene: TRBJ2-6

CDR3aa: CASSNPGTPTNEKLFF
CDR3nt: TGTGCCAGTAGTAACCCCGGGACACCAACTAATGAAAAACTGTTTTTT
d_gene: -
v_gene: TRBV19
abundance: -
j_gene: TRBJ1-4

CDR3aa: CASRGTGGLYEQYF
CDR3nt: TGCGCCAGCAGGGGTACAGGGGGGCTTTACGAGCAGTACTTC
d_gene: TRBD1
v_gene: TRBV5-1
abundance: -
j_gene: TRBJ2-7

CDR3aa: CASSFGTSGRNTQYF
CDR3nt: TGTGCCAGCAGTTTTGGGACTAGCGGGAGAAATACGCAGTATTTT
d_gene: TRBD2
v_gene: TRBV27
abundance: few
j_gene: TRBJ2-3

CDR3aa: CASSELQGTTDTQYF
CDR3nt: TGTGCCAGCAGCGAATTACAGGGAACAACAGATACGCAGTATTTT
d_gene: -
v_gene: TRBV7-9
abundance: few
j_gene: TRBJ2-3

CDR3aa: CASNPRTGGGNTEAFF
CDR3nt: TGTGCCAGTAACCCCCGGACAGGGGGAGGGAACACTGAAGCTTTCTTT
d_gene: TRBD1
v_gene: TRBV19
abundance: -
j_gene: TRBJ1-1

CDR3aa: CASRTGGAEAFF
CDR3nt: TGTGCCAGCAGAACAGGGGGTGCTGAAGCTTTCTTT
d_gene: TRBD1
v_gene: TRBV6-1
abundance: -
j_gene: TRBJ1-1

CDR3aa: CSVAYWAGGNEQYF
CDR3nt: TGCAGCGTTGCATATTGGGCGGGAGGGAACGAGCAGTACTTC
d_gene: TRBD2
v_gene: TRBV29-1
abundance: -
j_gene: TRBJ2-7

CDR3aa: CSVVLGTGPAGYTF
CDR3nt: TGCAGCGTGGTACTAGGGACAGGGCCGGCTGGCTACACCTTC
d_gene: TRBD1
v_gene: TRBV29-1
abundance: -
j_gene: TRBJ1-2

CDR3aa: CASSTEGGATNEKLFF
CDR3nt: TGTGCCAGCAGCACCGAAGGGGGGGCAACTAATGAAAAACTGTTTTTT
d_gene: -
v_gene: TRBV7-9
abundance: -
j_gene: TRBJ1-4

CDR3aa: CASKMVPGSTEAFF
CDR3nt: TGTGCCAGCAAGATGGTCCCGGGGAGCACTGAAGCTTTCTTT
d_gene: -
v_gene: TRBV6-1
abundance: -
j_gene: TRBJ1-1

CDR3aa: CASSLLVGEQFF
CDR3nt: TGTGCCAGCAGCTTGCTAGTGGGTGAGCAGTTCTTC
d_gene: -
v_gene: TRBV7-9
abundance: -
j_gene: TRBJ2-1

CDR3aa: CASRGMKGARGYTF
CDR3nt: TGTGCCAGTAGGGGTATGAAGGGGGCAAGGGGCTACACCTTC
d_gene: TRBD1
v_gene: TRBV19
abundance: -
j_gene: TRBJ1-2

CDR3aa: CASSSGGANYGYTF
CDR3nt: TGTGCCAGCAGCTCAGGGGGAGCTAACTATGGCTACACCTTC
d_gene: TRBD1
v_gene: TRBV6-6
abundance: -
j_gene: TRBJ1-2

CDR3aa: CASSLVQGAGQPQHF
CDR3nt: TGTGCCAGCAGCTTGGTGCAGGGGGCCGGTCAGCCCCAGCATTTT
d_gene: TRBD1
v_gene: TRBV5-6
abundance: -
j_gene: TRBJ1-5

CDR3aa: CASSQVSGGLDTEAFF
CDR3nt: TGTGCCAGCAGCCAAGTAAGTGGGGGGTTGGACACTGAAGCTTTCTTT
d_gene: -
v_gene: TRBV4-2
abundance: -
j_gene: TRBJ1-1

CDR3aa: CASSVFGPDTQYF
CDR3nt: TGTGCCAGCAGCGTATTTGGCCCAGATACGCAGTATTTT
d_gene: -
v_gene: TRBV9
abundance: once
j_gene: TRBJ2-3

CDR3aa: CASSGSPGGDRTYEQYF
CDR3nt: TGTGCCAGCAGCGGATCTCCGGGGGGAGACAGAACCTACGAGCAGTACTTC
d_gene: TRBD2
v_gene: TRBV9
abundance: -
j_gene: TRBJ2-7

CDR3aa: CASTPSRSNQPQHF
CDR3nt: TGTGCCAGCACCCCGAGCCGTAGCAATCAGCCCCAGCATTTT
d_gene: -
v_gene: TRBV28
abundance: -
j_gene: TRBJ1-5

CDR3aa: CASSLGTGAGANVLTF
CDR3nt: TGTGCCAGCAGCTTGGGTACAGGGGCGGGGGCCAACGTCCTGACTTTC
d_gene: TRBD1
v_gene: TRBV5-5
abundance: few
j_gene: TRBJ2-6

CDR3aa: CASSIAGGYTEAFF
CDR3nt: TGTGCCAGCAGTATAGCAGGGGGCTACACTGAAGCTTTCTTT
d_gene: TRBD1
v_gene: TRBV28
abundance: -
j_gene: TRBJ1-1

CDR3aa: CAFEVSNTGELFF
CDR3nt: TGTGCCTTCGAGGTATCGAACACCGGGGAGCTGTTTTTT
d_gene: -
v_gene: TRBV5-4
abundance: medium-sized
j_gene: TRBJ2-2

CDR3aa: CAIIAENTEAFF
CDR3nt: TGTGCCATCATTGCAGAGAACACTGAAGCTTTCTTT
d_gene: -
v_gene: TRBV10-3
abundance: -
j_gene: TRBJ1-1

CDR3aa: CSVDGLESRREQFF
CDR3nt: TGCAGCGTTGACGGCCTGGAGTCGAGGCGGGAGCAGTTCTTC
d_gene: -
v_gene: TRBV29-1
abundance: -
j_gene: TRBJ2-1

CDR3aa: CASSLGGLAGNEQFF
CDR3nt: TGTGCCAGCAGCTTAGGGGGACTAGCGGGCAATGAGCAGTTCTTC
d_gene: TRBD2
v_gene: TRBV7-3
abundance: few
j_gene: TRBJ2-1

CDR3aa: CAIRGSGNTIYF
CDR3nt: TGTGCCATCCGGGGGTCTGGAAACACCATATATTTT
d_gene: -
v_gene: TRBV10-3
abundance: -
j_gene: TRBJ1-3

CDR3aa: CASSGRQPGYTF
CDR3nt: TGTGCCAGCAGTGGTAGACAGCCGGGCTACACCTTC
d_gene: -
v_gene: TRBV6-1
abundance: -
j_gene: TRBJ1-2

CDR3aa: CASSLDVTGGAETQYF
CDR3nt: TGTGCCAGCAGCTTGGACGTGACAGGGGGCGCGGAGACCCAGTACTTC
d_gene: TRBD1
v_gene: TRBV5-5
abundance: once
j_gene: TRBJ2-5

CDR3aa: CASSGVAQGGYGYTF
CDR3nt: TGTGCCAGCAGTGGAGTGGCGCAGGGCGGCTATGGCTACACCTTC
d_gene: -
v_gene: TRBV6-1
abundance: once
j_gene: TRBJ1-2

CDR3aa: CASSDVYSQGIETQYF
CDR3nt: TGTGCCAGCAGTGACGTCTACTCTCAGGGGATCGAGACCCAGTACTTC
d_gene: -
v_gene: TRBV6-1
abundance: few
j_gene: TRBJ2-5

CDR3aa: CAWSVRGTDGYTF
CDR3nt: TGTGCCTGGAGTGTCAGGGGAACTGACGGCTACACCTTC
d_gene: -
v_gene: TRBV30
abundance: -
j_gene: TRBJ1-2

CDR3aa: CASSQFGTVNTGELFF
CDR3nt: TGCGCCAGCAGCCAGTTCGGGACAGTAAACACCGGGGAGCTGTTTTTT
d_gene: TRBD1
v_gene: TRBV5-1
abundance: -
j_gene: TRBJ2-2